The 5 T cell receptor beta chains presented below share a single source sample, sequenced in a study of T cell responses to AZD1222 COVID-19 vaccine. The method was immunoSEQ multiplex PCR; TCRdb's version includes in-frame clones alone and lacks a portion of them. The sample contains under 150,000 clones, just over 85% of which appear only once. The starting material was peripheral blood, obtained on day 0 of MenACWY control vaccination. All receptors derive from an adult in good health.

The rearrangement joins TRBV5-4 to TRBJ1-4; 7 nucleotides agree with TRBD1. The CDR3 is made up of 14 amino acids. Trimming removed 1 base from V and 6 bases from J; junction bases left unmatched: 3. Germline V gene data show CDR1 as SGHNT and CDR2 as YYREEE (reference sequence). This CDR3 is CASSLRDSDEKLFF. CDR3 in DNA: TGTGCCAGCAGCTTGAGGGACAGCGATGAAAAACTGTTTTTT.

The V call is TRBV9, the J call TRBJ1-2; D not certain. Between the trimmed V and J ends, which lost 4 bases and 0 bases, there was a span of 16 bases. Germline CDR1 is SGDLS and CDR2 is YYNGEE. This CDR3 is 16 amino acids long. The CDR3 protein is CASSSVGSGPNYGYTF. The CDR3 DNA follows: TGTGCCAGCAGCAGCGTGGGGAGCGGGCCTAACTATGGCTACACCTTC.

The CDR3 region has the DNA TGTGCCAGCTTATCACAGTGGAACACTGAAGCTTTCTTT. Translation: CASLSQWNTEAFF. V usage is TRBV7-2 and J usage is TRBJ1-1; no clear D gene. This CDR3 spans 13 amino acids. Germline V gives CDR1 SGHTA, CDR2 FQGNSA. V dropped 8 bases and J dropped 1 base, with 11 bases sitting between them.

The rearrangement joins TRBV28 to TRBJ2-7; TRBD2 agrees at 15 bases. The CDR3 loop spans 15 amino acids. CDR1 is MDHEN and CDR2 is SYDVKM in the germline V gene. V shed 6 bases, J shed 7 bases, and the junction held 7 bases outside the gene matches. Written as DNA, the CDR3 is TGTGCCAGCAGCTGGACTAGCGGGAGGGCCGGGGAGCAGTACTTC. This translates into CASSWTSGRAGEQYF.

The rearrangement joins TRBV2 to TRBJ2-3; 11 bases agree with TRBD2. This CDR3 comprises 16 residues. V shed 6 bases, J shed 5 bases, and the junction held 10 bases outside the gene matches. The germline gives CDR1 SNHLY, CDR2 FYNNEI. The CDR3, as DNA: TGTGCCAGCAGCGCCACGACTAGCGGGGTCAAAGATACGCAGTATTTT. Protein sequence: CASSATTSGVKDTQYF.